The 2 T cell receptor beta chains below were found in one sample sequenced in a study of shared clonotypes between healthy human individuals. Some clones are missing from TCRdb's copy, which holds only in-frame ones; the method was immunoSEQ multiplex PCR. The sample records some 2.3 million clones, about 92% being singletons. The sequencing input was naive CD4+ T cells from PBMCs. Described subset: CD45RA+ positively selected. These receptors originate from a man younger than 35 in good health. Some clones in this sample may be carry-over from other donors' samples.

This clone was observed once. The chain combines TRBV7-9 with TRBJ1-3; D remains unclear. The CDR3 spans 15 residues. V lost 4 bases and J lost 0, with 10 bases in between. Germline values: CDR1 SEHNR, CDR2 FQNEAQ (reference sequence). This CDR3 is CASSYDISSGNTIYF. In nucleotides, the CDR3 is TGTGCCAGCAGCTACGACATTTCCTCTGGAAACACCATATATTTT. The full variable domain, its missing parts supplied by reference TRBV7-9 and TRBJ1-3, is DTGVSQNPRHKITKRGQNVTFRCDPISEHNRLYWYRQTLGQGPEFLTYFQNEAQLEKSRLLSDRFSAERPKGSFSTLEIQRTEQGDSAMYLCASSYDISSGNTIYFGEGSWLTVV.

This chain uses TRBV15 with TRBJ2-1, with D tentatively TRBD1 or TRBD2 (6 bases each). This CDR3 spans 15 amino acids. Trimming took off 5 bases at V and 2 bases at J, with 13 bases between the two ends. The germline CDR1 and CDR2 sequences are LNHNV and YYDKDF (reference sequence). The CDR3 DNA is TGTGCCACCAGCGGAGGGGGTTCCACCTACAATGAGCAGTTCTTC. This encodes CATSGGGSTYNEQFF. Full variable domain (rest looked up from reference TRBV15 and TRBJ2-1): DAMVIQNPRYQVTQFGKPVTLSCSQTLNHNVMYWYQQKSSQAPKLLFHYYDKDFNNEADTPDNFQSRRPNTSFCFLDIRSPGLGDTAMYLCATSGGGSTYNEQFFGPGTRLTVL.